These 4 T cell receptor beta chains originate from one sample sequenced in a study. One entry per CDR3 protein results from TCRdb running MiXCR on the RT-PCR reads. Here the sample spans more than 600,000 distinct CDR3 sequences, approximately 14% being singletons. Sequencing used memory CD4+ T cells from blood. All receptors derive from a female donor in good health, serving as a healthy control.

Regarding this clonotype: This could be a read error, since a much larger clone is one nucleotide away. The chain has TRBV5-1 and TRBJ2-7; 9 nucleotides line up with TRBD1. Germline V gene lookup returns CDR1 SGHRS and CDR2 YFSETQ. The CDR3 totals 15 residues. CDR3 sequence reads: CSSSPGQGWGYEQYF. CDR3 DNA: TGCTCCAGCAGCCCGGGACAGGGCTGGGGTTACGAGCAGTACTTC.

This clonotype appeared a few times. The chain recombines TRBV24-1 with TRBJ1-1; unclear D gene. Germline V lookup: CDR1 KGHDR, CDR2 SFDVKD. With 1 base removed from V and 6 bases from J, the gap between germline ends came to 8 bases. This CDR3 is 13 amino acids long. The CDR3 sequence is CATSDFKMSEAFF. CDR3 coding DNA: TGTGCCACCAGTGATTTTAAGATGTCTGAAGCTTTCTTT.

The chain recombines TRBV5-1 with TRBJ2-7; possibly TRBD1 or TRBD2 for D (5 bases each). CDR1 is SGHRS and CDR2 is YFSETQ in the germline V gene. V lost 4 bases, J lost 7 bases, and 12 bases lay in between. CDR3 size: 12 residues. The CDR3 bases are TGCGCCAGCAGCCGGGGCACGGGAGAGCAGTACTTC. Protein: CASSRGTGEQYF.

This clonotype has more than one count but fewer than ten. The chain links TRBV20-1 to TRBJ2-7; no reliable D call. CDR3 length: 14 amino acids. The germline V and J ends were trimmed by 0 bases and 1 base, with 10 bases remaining between them. Germline V lookup: CDR1 DFQATT, CDR2 SNEGSKA (reference sequence). Written as DNA, the CDR3 is TGCAGTGCTAGAGATCCTTGGCAGTCCTACGAGCAGTACTTC. Its translation: CSARDPWQSYEQYF.